In its sample, the clone carrying this T cell receptor beta chain was seen once. Its target is not known. This may stem from a read error, because a much larger clone lies one nucleotide away. Sequenced patients had shown CD8+CD57+ cell expansion by flow cytometry. Germline V lookup: CDR1 SGHTA, CDR2 FQGNSA. This CDR3 contains 13 residues. Genomic DNA, serving as template, underwent TCR beta VDJ and CDR3 profiling. TCRdb called the reads again in MiXCR, with one record for every CDR3 protein. Among hundreds of thousands of distinct CDR3 sequences listed, roughly a third were seen once. This specimen comes from a study of CD8+CD57+ T cells in acquired aplastic anemia. Findings of the study overall: Researchers report that fewer than 30 CD8+ CDR3 sequences appeared in both patients and controls.

The sequencing input was sorted CD4+, CD8+, or CD8+CD57+ T cells (not recorded which) from PBMCs. This TCR derives from a human donor with aplastic anemia. V gene TRBV7-2 combines with J gene TRBJ2-7; weak D call: TRBD2 (6 bases). The DNA of the CDR3 is TGTGCCAGCAGCTGGCCCGGGGGTTACGGGCAGTACTTC. Amino acids: CASSWPGGYGQYF.